This TCR beta chain originates from a study of blood T cell repertoires in COVID-19. On the study more broadly: COVID-19 samples, acute and convalescent, were from the United States, Italy and Spain.

As processed by the authors: Quantification of nucleated cells was approximated via reference gene primer amplification. Assay used: immunoSEQ multiplex PCR; TCRdb lists only in-frame clones, some missing. V and J calls and clone size follow that table, whereas D and trimming were derived from the DNA. Seen here are about 270,000 clones, less than 95% observed once, and the top ten hold 2.5% to 3%. The CDR3 is 16 residues long. Germline CDR1 is SNHLY and CDR2 is FYNNEI. The junction had 16 bases not matched to a gene; V was cut back by 7 bases and J by 10 bases. The J gene is TRBJ2-1, the V gene TRBV2; 10 bases fit TRBD2. This TCR derives from a middle-aged man who had been exposed to COVID-19. Sequencing was carried out using PBMCs or T cells enriched from blood (not recorded which). CDR3 in DNA: TGTGCCAGCAAGGGTTTATGGGCTAGCGGGAGTAACGAGCAGTTCTTC. It is translated as CASKGLWASGSNEQFF.